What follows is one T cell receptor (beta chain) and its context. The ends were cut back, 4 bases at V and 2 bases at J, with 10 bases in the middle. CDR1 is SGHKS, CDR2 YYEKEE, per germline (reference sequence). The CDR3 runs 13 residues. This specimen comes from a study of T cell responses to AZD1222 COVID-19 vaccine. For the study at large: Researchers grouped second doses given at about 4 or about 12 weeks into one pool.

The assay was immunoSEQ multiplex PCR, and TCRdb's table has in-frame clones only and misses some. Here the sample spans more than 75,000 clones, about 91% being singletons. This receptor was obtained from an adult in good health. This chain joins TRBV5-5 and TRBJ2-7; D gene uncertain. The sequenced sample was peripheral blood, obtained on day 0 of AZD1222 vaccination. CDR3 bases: TGTGCCAGCAGCCCGAATACCCCCTACGAGCAGTACTTC. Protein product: CASSPNTPYEQYF.